This T cell receptor (beta chain) was profiled in a study of blood T cells in healthy people across ages. Study observations and caveats: Fewer expanded clones and more diversity marked long-lived versus aged donors.

Per sample, extraction of total RNA gave at least 5.5 micrograms in every case. With a J-beta primer mix and a sample-barcoded 5' primer, a second PCR ran roughly 6 to 11 cycles. At least 3 million CDR3-containing paired-end reads were obtained per sample. TCRdb re-analysed the 5' RACE reads in MiXCR, keeping a single row per CDR3 protein. The table includes around 900,000 distinct CDR3 sequences, about 30% detected once. V lost 5 bases and J lost 7; bases outside the gene matches: 11. The CDR3 contains 14 residues. A remark on this clonotype: Its target is unknown. It may be a read error: a sequence one base away is much more abundant.

V is TRBV12-3 or TRBV12-4 and J is TRBJ2-7, with 7 bases identical to TRBD1. This TCR was sampled from a woman over 75 in good health. Sequences were obtained from blood. DNA for the CDR3: TGTGCCAGCAGTGTCAGACAGGGTCAGAATGAGCAGTACTTC. It yields the protein CASSVRQGQNEQYF.